This T cell receptor (beta chain) was recorded in a study of blood T cell repertoires in COVID-19. The data were produced by immunoSEQ multiplex PCR, yet TCRdb's version contains in-frame clones alone and is incomplete. The profile shows approximately 160,000 clones, approximately 85% of them singletons. CDR1 is LGHNA, CDR2 YNFKEQ, per germline. This CDR3 has 15 residues. V lost 2 bases to trimming and J lost 2 bases; unmatched junction nucleotides: 3. The sample comprised peripheral blood. The chain recombines TRBV4-2 with TRBJ1-5; TRBD1 agrees at 7 bases. The sequence came from a man aged 55 to 70 with active or convalescent COVID-19. CDR3: CASSQSGQGNQPQHF. The DNA of the CDR3 is TGTGCCAGCAGCCAATCAGGACAGGGCAATCAGCCCCAGCATTTT.